These T cell receptor beta chains were read from a single sample in a study of cytomegalovirus exposure and HLA in healthy donors. The assay was immunoSEQ multiplex PCR, and TCRdb's table has in-frame clones only and misses some. There are roughly 93,000 clones in the sample; about 74% occur only once, and 3% to 3.5% lies in the top ten. What was sequenced was PBMCs. The receptors were sampled from a middle-aged man in good health and CMV-seronegative. Each CDR3 is given with its conserved first and last residue. D genes are given only for firm matches. The listing skips clone size in some rows; elsewhere it reads once, few, many or a size class.

j_call: TRBJ1-2; d_call: TRBD1; clone_size: NA; v_call: TRBV15; cdr3_nt: TGTGCCACCAGCACCTTGGGACAGGGACGATCGGTCGACGGCTACACCTTC; cdr3_aa: CATSTLGQGRSVDGYTF
j_call: TRBJ2-3; d_call: NA; clone_size: NA; v_call: TRBV15; cdr3_nt: TGTGCCACCAGCAGAGTTGGCCGCACAGATACGCAGTATTTT; cdr3_aa: CATSRVGRTDTQYF
j_call: TRBJ2-5; d_call: NA; clone_size: few; v_call: TRBV30; cdr3_nt: TGTGCCTGGACCCCCGGAGGTGGAGAGACCCAGTACTTC; cdr3_aa: CAWTPGGGETQYF
j_call: TRBJ2-7; d_call: NA; clone_size: NA; v_call: TRBV29-1; cdr3_nt: TGCAGCGTTGGCAACCGTAGCTCCTACGAGCAGTACTTC; cdr3_aa: CSVGNRSSYEQYF
j_call: TRBJ1-5; d_call: NA; clone_size: NA; v_call: TRBV5-1; cdr3_nt: TGCGCCAGCAGCTTGGGATGGCCAGGGCAGAATCAGCCCCAGCATTTT; cdr3_aa: CASSLGWPGQNQPQHF
j_call: TRBJ1-2; d_call: TRBD1; clone_size: NA; v_call: TRBV7-3; cdr3_nt: TGTGCCAGCAGCCCCCGACAGGGAGATAACTATGGCTACACCTTC; cdr3_aa: CASSPRQGDNYGYTF
j_call: TRBJ1-3; d_call: NA; clone_size: NA; v_call: TRBV7-8; cdr3_nt: TGTGCCAGCAGCTTAGCGCGCGGGGCAGGAAACACCATATATTTT; cdr3_aa: CASSLARGAGNTIYF
j_call: TRBJ2-5; d_call: NA; clone_size: NA; v_call: TRBV6-1; cdr3_nt: TGTGCCAGCGCTAGGGGCAGTCAAGAGACCCAGTACTTC; cdr3_aa: CASARGSQETQYF
j_call: TRBJ1-1; d_call: NA; clone_size: NA; v_call: TRBV10-3; cdr3_nt: TGTGCCATCAGTGCGAAAGATGGGGGGGTTCGGACTGAAGCTTTCTTT; cdr3_aa: CAISAKDGGVRTEAFF
j_call: TRBJ1-3; d_call: NA; clone_size: NA; v_call: TRBV5-4; cdr3_nt: TGTGCCAGCAGCTTTGGGGCAGCTGGAAACACCATATATTTT; cdr3_aa: CASSFGAAGNTIYF
j_call: TRBJ2-3; d_call: NA; clone_size: NA; v_call: TRBV10-3; cdr3_nt: TGTGCCAGCACCGACAGTTCTAGGGATACGCAGTATTTT; cdr3_aa: CASTDSSRDTQYF
j_call: TRBJ1-1; d_call: TRBD1; clone_size: NA; v_call: TRBV10-3; cdr3_nt: TGTGCCATCAGCGGAACGGGACAGGGGGTTGGTGAAGCTTTCTTT; cdr3_aa: CAISGTGQGVGEAFF
j_call: TRBJ2-7; d_call: TRBD1; clone_size: NA; v_call: TRBV7-2; cdr3_nt: TGTGCCAGCAGCTTATCGGGACAGGGGGCCTACGAGCAGTACTTC; cdr3_aa: CASSLSGQGAYEQYF
j_call: TRBJ2-1; d_call: NA; clone_size: NA; v_call: TRBV29-1; cdr3_nt: TGCAGCGTTGACTTGAATGACCAACAGAGCTCCTACAATGAGCAGTTCTTC; cdr3_aa: CSVDLNDQQSSYNEQFF
j_call: TRBJ2-3; d_call: NA; clone_size: NA; v_call: TRBV27; cdr3_nt: TGTGCCAGCAGCCTAATGGACAGTTCCACAGATACGCAGTATTTT; cdr3_aa: CASSLMDSSTDTQYF
j_call: TRBJ1-2; d_call: TRBD1; clone_size: NA; v_call: TRBV7-2; cdr3_nt: TGTGCCAGCAGCTCTGGACAGGGTCATGGCTACACCTTC; cdr3_aa: CASSSGQGHGYTF
j_call: TRBJ2-3; d_call: NA; clone_size: NA; v_call: TRBV5-4; cdr3_nt: TGTGCCAGCAGCCCAGGGAACACAGATACGCAGTATTTT; cdr3_aa: CASSPGNTDTQYF
j_call: TRBJ2-5; d_call: TRBD1; clone_size: NA; v_call: TRBV6-4; cdr3_nt: TGTGCCAGGACAGGGGTGCAGACCCAGTACTTC; cdr3_aa: CARTGVQTQYF
j_call: TRBJ1-2; d_call: TRBD1; clone_size: NA; v_call: TRBV29-1; cdr3_nt: TGCAGCGGGGGACAGGGGGATTATGGCTACACCTTC; cdr3_aa: CSGGQGDYGYTF
j_call: TRBJ1-1; d_call: NA; clone_size: NA; v_call: TRBV7-9; cdr3_nt: TGTGCCAGCAGCCCCCTTTGGGTCCTAGGGGGAATGACTGAAGCTTTCTTT; cdr3_aa: CASSPLWVLGGMTEAFF
j_call: TRBJ1-3; d_call: NA; clone_size: NA; v_call: TRBV27; cdr3_nt: TGTGCCAGCAGTATGGACAGTGTCTCTGGAAACACCATATATTTT; cdr3_aa: CASSMDSVSGNTIYF
j_call: TRBJ2-7; d_call: TRBD1; clone_size: NA; v_call: TRBV5-1; cdr3_nt: TGCGCCAGCAGCAGACCCCGGACAGGGTCTTCAGTCCACGAGCAGTACTTC; cdr3_aa: CASSRPRTGSSVHEQYF
j_call: TRBJ2-3; d_call: NA; clone_size: NA; v_call: TRBV5-4; cdr3_nt: TGTGCCAGCAGCTGGAAGGGGGGCACAGATACGCAGTATTTT; cdr3_aa: CASSWKGGTDTQYF